Listed below are T cell receptor beta chains from one sample, sequenced in a study of cytomegalovirus exposure and HLA in healthy donors. Data came from immunoSEQ multiplex PCR; TCRdb stores just in-frame clones and leaves some out. The sample shows about 130,000 clones, around 83% of them seen only once. The sequenced material came from PBMCs. These receptors were collected from a woman in her forties or fifties in good health and CMV-seropositive. The CDR3 runs from the conserved cysteine through the conserved F or W. Each record gives: CDR3 protein, CDR3 DNA, J gene, clone size, V gene, D gene. D genes are given only for firm matches. Size tells how often a clone was seen (once, few, many) or the class of an expanded clone, and some rows leave it out.

CASSSGQGLETQYF,TGTGCCAGCAGTTCCGGACAGGGGCTGGAGACCCAGTACTTC,TRBJ2-5,.,TRBV27,TRBD1
CASSQLLSGGAGLPFF,TGCGCCAGCAGCCAACTACTTAGCGGGGGGGCAGGGCTGCCGTTCTTC,TRBJ2-1,once,TRBV4-3,TRBD2
CASSVVGSSYEQYF,TGTGCCAGCAGCGTAGTGGGGAGCTCCTACGAGCAGTACTTC,TRBJ2-7,few,TRBV9,.
CASSHGLAAEQFF,TGCGCCAGCAGCCATGGACTAGCGGCTGAGCAGTTCTTC,TRBJ2-1,.,TRBV4-3,TRBD2
CASSLGLTDTQYF,TGTGCCAGCAGCTTAGGACTCACAGATACGCAGTATTTT,TRBJ2-3,.,TRBV11-2,.
CASSQDEGLQYF,TGCGCCAGCAGCCAAGATGAGGGCTTGCAGTACTTC,TRBJ2-7,once,TRBV4-1,.
CASIEAGGADTQYF,TGTGCCAGCATAGAAGCGGGGGGAGCAGATACGCAGTATTTT,TRBJ2-3,.,TRBV6-1,TRBD2
CASSSLAGDFVEQYF,TGTGCCAGCAGCTCCTTAGCGGGAGATTTCGTCGAGCAGTACTTC,TRBJ2-7,.,TRBV7-6,TRBD2
CASSELEGLNIQYF,TGTGCCAGCAGTGAATTGGAGGGGTTAAACATTCAGTACTTC,TRBJ2-4,few,TRBV6-1,.
CASARDRSTDTQYF,TGTGCCAGCGCCCGGGACAGAAGCACAGATACGCAGTATTTT,TRBJ2-3,.,TRBV2,TRBD1
CASSEFPGAGGNDKQFF,TGTGCCAGCAGTGAATTCCCGGGCGCGGGGGGAAATGATAAGCAGTTCTTC,TRBJ2-1,.,TRBV25-1,TRBD2
CSVAGTAYGYTF,TGCAGCGTTGCCGGGACAGCCTATGGCTACACCTTC,TRBJ1-2,.,TRBV29-1,TRBD1
CASSLVGGGTYNEQFF,TGTGCCAGCAGCTTAGTGGGCGGGGGGACCTACAATGAGCAGTTCTTC,TRBJ2-1,.,TRBV7-2,TRBD2
CASSLNGQSPNEQFF,TGTGCCAGCAGCCTTAACGGACAGTCTCCCAATGAGCAGTTCTTC,TRBJ2-1,.,TRBV5-4,.
CASSRRTGTGDHQPQHF,TGTGCCAGCAGCCGACGTACCGGGACAGGGGACCATCAGCCCCAGCATTTT,TRBJ1-5,.,TRBV2,TRBD1
CASSQRLAGGIATQYF,TGCGCCAGCAGCCAGAGACTAGCGGGAGGTATCGCTACGCAGTATTTT,TRBJ2-3,.,TRBV4-1,TRBD2
CASSPGTGGKETQYF,TGTGCCAGCTCACCCGGGACAGGGGGTAAAGAGACCCAGTACTTC,TRBJ2-5,.,TRBV18,TRBD1
CASSLAGTSGSSNEQFF,TGTGCCAGCAGCTTAGCTGGGACTAGCGGGAGTAGCAATGAGCAGTTCTTC,TRBJ2-1,.,TRBV7-9,TRBD2
CASSLAPSYEQYF,TGTGCCAGCAGCCTGGCTCCTTCCTACGAGCAGTACTTC,TRBJ2-7,.,TRBV14,.
CASRVSDSIRYEQYF,TGTGCCAGCAGAGTTTCGGACTCTATCCGCTACGAGCAGTACTTC,TRBJ2-7,.,TRBV27,.
CASSPDGTRNEQFF,TGCGCCAGCAGCCCAGACGGGACAAGGAATGAGCAGTTCTTC,TRBJ2-1,.,TRBV5-1,.
CATRPEVSGNTIYF,TGTGCCACCCGGCCCGAGGTTTCTGGAAACACCATATATTTT,TRBJ1-3,few,TRBV15,.
CASSLTQGLKNIQYF,TGTGCCAGCAGCTTAACGCAGGGTCTCAAAAACATTCAGTACTTC,TRBJ2-4,.,TRBV7-9,.
CASSYTGSTDTQYF,TGTGCCAGCAGTTATACAGGGAGCACAGATACGCAGTATTTT,TRBJ2-3,.,TRBV6-5,.
CASSVQGFNYGYTF,TGCGCCAGCAGCGTTCAGGGTTTCAACTATGGCTACACCTTC,TRBJ1-2,.,TRBV5-1,.
CASSLGGRAIETQYF,TGTGCCAGCAGCTTGGGGGGGAGGGCCATCGAGACCCAGTACTTC,TRBJ2-5,.,TRBV5-4,TRBD2
CASSRGSGGQQFF,TGTGCCAGCAGTAGGGGCTCCGGGGGACAGCAGTTCTTC,TRBJ2-1,.,TRBV28,.
CASSLSPGTSNNEQFF,TGTGCCAGCAGTTTATCCCCCGGGACTAGTAACAATGAGCAGTTCTTC,TRBJ2-1,.,TRBV27,TRBD2
CSVGREPEDIYGYTF,TGCAGCGTTGGCAGGGAACCCGAGGATATATATGGCTACACCTTC,TRBJ1-2,once,TRBV29-1,.
CASSPNRAAEKLFF,TGTGCCAGCTCACCAAACAGGGCGGCTGAAAAACTGTTTTTT,TRBJ1-4,.,TRBV18,.
CASSWEDPGQPQHF,TGTGCCAGCAGCTGGGAGGACCCGGGTCAGCCCCAGCATTTT,TRBJ1-5,.,TRBV7-8,.
CASSYWGGRGDEQYF,TGTGCCAGCAGTTACTGGGGCGGGAGAGGGGACGAGCAGTACTTC,TRBJ2-7,.,TRBV6-5,TRBD2
CASSLAGASSYEQYF,TGTGCCAGCAGTCTGGCAGGGGCCTCCTCCTACGAGCAGTACTTC,TRBJ2-7,.,TRBV5-4,.
CATRTGLTDTQYF,TGTGCCACGAGGACAGGGCTCACAGATACGCAGTATTTT,TRBJ2-3,.,TRBV7-8,TRBD1
CASSLGTGETEAFF,TGTGCCAGCAGCTTAGGCACAGGGGAGACTGAAGCTTTCTTT,TRBJ1-1,.,TRBV7-9,TRBD1
CASSLSLAGAAEQYF,TGCGCCAGCAGCTTGAGCCTAGCGGGAGCGGCCGAGCAGTACTTC,TRBJ2-7,.,TRBV5-1,TRBD2